The 9 T cell receptor beta chains in this list originate from one sample, sequenced in a study of blood T cells in healthy people across ages. A second PCR, run for about 7 to 11 cycles, used a sample-barcoded 5' primer plus a J-beta primer mix. TCRdb passed the 5' RACE reads through MiXCR, listing each CDR3 protein once. The sample lists approximately 1,700,000 distinct CDR3 sequences, roughly two fifths occurring once. The sequenced sample was blood. All receptors derive from a human donor in good health.

This clonotype was seen a few times. Germline and junction disagree at one end, which may indicate a read error. CDR3 amino acids: CASSASGTNVLTF. In DNA, the CDR3 is TGCGCCAGCAGCGCCTCTGGGACCAACGTCCTGACTTTC. V usage is TRBV5-1 and J usage is TRBJ2-6; D gene ambiguous. The CDR3 loop spans 13 amino acids. CDR1 SGHRS and CDR2 YFSETQ come from the germline V gene.

The chain has TRBV7-8 and TRBJ2-1; 11 bases line up with TRBD2. Germline CDR1 is SGHVS and CDR2 is FQNEAQ. With 5 bases clipped from V and 8 bases from J, the junction kept 17 bases outside the gene matches. The length of the CDR3 is 18 residues. The CDR3 reads CASSPGMVAGGQLDEQFF. DNA for the CDR3: TGTGCCAGCAGCCCGGGGATGGTAGCGGGGGGGCAACTAGATGAGCAGTTCTTC.

V is TRBV28 and J is TRBJ2-7, with unresolved D. Trimming took 6 bases from V and 5 from J, leaving 17 bases between them. This CDR3 comprises 14 residues. Germline values: CDR1 MDHEN, CDR2 SYDVKM. The CDR3 sequence: CASRRHGVFNEQYF. The DNA of the CDR3 is TGTGCCAGCAGACGCCATGGGGTTTTCAACGAGCAGTACTTC. The full variable domain, completed using reference TRBV28 and TRBJ2-7, is DVKVTQSSRYLVKRTGEKVFLECVQDMDHENMFWYRQDPGLGLRLIYFSYDVKMKEKGDIPEGYSVSREKKERFSLILESASTNQTSMYLCASRRHGVFNEQYFGPGTRLTVT.

This rearrangement joins TRBV15 to TRBJ2-5; TRBD2 agrees at 10 bases. Germline V gene lookup returns CDR1 LNHNV and CDR2 YYDKDF (reference sequence). The CDR3 covers 17 residues. V shed 0 bases and J 5 bases; nucleotides not matched to a gene: 9. The CDR3 is CATSRDYERGGRETQYF. The CDR3 nucleotides are TGTGCCACCAGCAGAGATTATGAGCGGGGGGGCAGGGAGACCCAGTACTTC. Filled out from reference TRBV15 and TRBJ2-5, the complete variable domain reads DAMVIQNPRYQVTQFGKPVTLSCSQTLNHNVMYWYQQKSSQAPKLLFHYYDKDFNNEADTPDNFQSRRPNTSFCFLDIRSPGLGDTAMYLCATSRDYERGGRETQYFGPGTRLLVL.

V is TRBV12-3 or TRBV12-4 and J is TRBJ1-2; 9 nucleotides align to TRBD1. The CDR3 consists of 14 residues. Trimming cost V 3 bases and J 5 bases; bases outside gene matches: 4. The CDR3 protein is CASSFGQGFYGYTF. The CDR3 nucleotides are TGTGCCAGCAGTTTCGGACAGGGGTTTTATGGCTACACCTTC.

This chain links TRBV18 with TRBJ2-4; D may be TRBD2 (5 bases). This CDR3 has 17 residues. CDR1 is KGHSH, CDR2 LQKENI, per germline. Trimming removed 5 bases at V and 1 base at J, with 18 bases between. The CDR3 DNA follows: TGTGCCAGCTCAGCAGACTTTACCACTAGTGCCAAAAACATTCAGTACTTC. This gives the protein CASSADFTTSAKNIQYF.

This clonotype was detected a few times. V usage is TRBV12-3 or TRBV12-4 and J usage is TRBJ2-1; TRBD1 might be the D (5 bases). The V gene lost 6 bases and the J gene lost 0 bases, with 15 bases spanning the gap. The CDR3 has 16 amino acids. The CDR3 coding sequence is TGTGCCAGCAGATCGGCAGGGTTGGGCTCCTACAATGAGCAGTTCTTC. Translated: CASRSAGLGSYNEQFF.

The chain couples TRBV9 to TRBJ2-3; 11 bases line up with TRBD2. Germline loops: CDR1 SGDLS, CDR2 YYNGEE. There are 16 residues in the CDR3. Trimming removed 0 bases from V and 2 bases from J; junction bases left unmatched: 2. The CDR3 protein is CASSVVAGGVTDTQYF. Written as DNA, the CDR3 is TGTGCCAGCAGCGTAGTAGCGGGGGGGGTCACAGATACGCAGTATTTT.

The rearrangement links TRBV9 to TRBJ2-1, with TRBD2 matching over 16 bases. The ends lost 3 bases at V and 8 bases at J; junction bases unmatched: 14. The CDR3 is 19 residues long. Germline loops: CDR1 SGDLS, CDR2 YYNGEE. The CDR3 DNA reads TGTGCCAGCAGCGAGTTGCCGGGACTAGCGGGGGGGCCCGAGTATGAGCAGTTCTTC. Amino acid sequence: CASSELPGLAGGPEYEQFF.